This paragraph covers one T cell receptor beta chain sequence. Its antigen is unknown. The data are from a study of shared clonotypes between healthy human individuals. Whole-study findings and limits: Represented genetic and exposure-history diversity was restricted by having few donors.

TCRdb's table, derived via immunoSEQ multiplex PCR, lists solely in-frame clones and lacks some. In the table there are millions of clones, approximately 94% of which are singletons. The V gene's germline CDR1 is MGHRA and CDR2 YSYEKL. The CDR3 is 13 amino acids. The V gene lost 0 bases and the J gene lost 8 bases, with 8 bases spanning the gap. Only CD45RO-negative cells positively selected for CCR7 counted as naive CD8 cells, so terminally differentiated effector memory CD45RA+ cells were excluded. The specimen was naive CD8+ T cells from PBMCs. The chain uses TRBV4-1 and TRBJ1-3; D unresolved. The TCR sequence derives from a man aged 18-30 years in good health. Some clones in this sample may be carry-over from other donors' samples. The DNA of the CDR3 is TGCGCCAGCAGCCAAGATAATACCGACACCATATATTTT. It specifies CASSQDNTDTIYF.